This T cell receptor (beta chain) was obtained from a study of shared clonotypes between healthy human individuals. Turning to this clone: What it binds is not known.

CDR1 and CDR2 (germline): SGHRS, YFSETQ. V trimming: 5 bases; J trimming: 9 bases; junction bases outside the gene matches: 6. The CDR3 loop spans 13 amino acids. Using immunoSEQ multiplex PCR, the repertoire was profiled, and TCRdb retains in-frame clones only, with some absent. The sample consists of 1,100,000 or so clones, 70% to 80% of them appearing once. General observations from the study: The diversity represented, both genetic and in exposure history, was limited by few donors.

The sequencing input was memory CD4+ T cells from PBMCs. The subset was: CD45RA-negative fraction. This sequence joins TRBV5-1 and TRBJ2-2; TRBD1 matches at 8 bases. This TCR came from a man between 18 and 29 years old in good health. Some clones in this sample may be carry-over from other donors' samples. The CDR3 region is CASSQDRGRELFF. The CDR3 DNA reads TGCGCCAGCAGTCAAGACAGGGGCAGGGAGCTGTTTTTT.